This T cell receptor beta chain was retrieved from a study of vaccination and CD4 T cells after COVID-19. The wider study: The post-vaccine samples came a median approximately 75 days after dose two (range 14 to 241).

The germline V and J ends were trimmed by 7 bases and 3 bases, with 15 bases remaining between them. The germline V gene encodes CDR1 SGHTA and CDR2 FQGNSA. This CDR3 has 14 residues. The treatment denotes: approximately 9-day PBMC culture with coronavirus spike peptide pools or control peptides (ViraFEST assay). Half of the medium was exchanged for fresh IL-2 medium, first on day 3 and then on day 7. Points on this clonotype: The antigen is unknown.

The Oncomine TCR Beta short-read assay sequenced DNA from cultured CD4+ T cells. Cultures of CD4+ T cells served as the source for extracting genomic DNA. TCRdb used MiXCR to reprocess the PCR reads, holding one entry per CDR3 protein. The sample includes approximately 21,000 distinct CDR3 sequences, 55% to 70% seen only once; the top ten take around 9.3%. The V and J genes are TRBV7-2 and TRBJ1-2, with unresolved D. Sequenced here: CD4+ T cells from blood, cultured in vitro, sampled after SARS-CoV-2 vaccination. This receptor was obtained from a human donor who had recovered from COVID-19. The chain's CDR3 is CASTSNSGDYGYTF. The CDR3 nucleotides are TGTGCCAGCACCTCTAACAGCGGCGACTATGGCTACACCTTC.